This entry features one TCR beta chain sequence. Its antigen is as yet unknown. These data originate in a study of T-cell memory formation after mild COVID-19. TCRdb redid the calling of the 5' RACE reads with MiXCR, one entry per CDR3 protein. The table lists 170,000 or so distinct CDR3 sequences, about a fifth of them singletons. Trimming removed 4 bases at V and 6 bases at J, with 16 bases between. CDR3 length: 14 amino acids. Study-wide findings and caveats: Pre-infection memory already had some responding clones, implying cross-reactive memory joined. Those CD4+ clones that contracted were mainly in CM and EM (CD8+ ones in EMRA). Confirmation of SARS-CoV-2 specificity was lacking for second-wave clones peaking day 37.

The source is an adult woman who had mild COVID-19 (a few samples of this study predate the infection). Cell type and time point are not known. The material sequenced was PBMCs or a T cell subset sorted from them (not recorded which). The gene calls are TRBV12-3 or TRBV12-4 and TRBJ2-7, with D possibly being TRBD1 (7 bases). The CDR3 region has the DNA TGTGCCAGCAGTTCAGCAGGGGGAGGAAGCGAGCAGTACTTC. Translation: CASSSAGGGSEQYF.